This T cell receptor (beta chain) comes out of a study of T cells expressing NK-cell markers. Study observations and caveats: About 1.0-7.0% of CD8+ T cells in more than 5 donors belonged to dominant NKG2C+ clonotypes.

TCRdb reprocessed the 5' RACE reads and keeps a single row for each CDR3 protein, giving no DNA. This sample's table has some 410,000 distinct CDR3 sequences. CDR3 length: 13 residues. Germline V lookup: CDR1 DFQATT, CDR2 SNEGSKA (reference sequence). Concerning this clonotype itself: No antigen is known for it.

This chain links TRBV20-1 with TRBJ2-7; without DNA, the TCRdb call of TRBD1 cannot be checked. The sequence was collected from a woman aged 18-70 years in good health. Material for sequencing was blood T cells: a sorted CD56 or NKG2C T cell subset, CD4+ or CD8+ T cells, or bulk PBMC T cells (not recorded which). CDR3 residues: CSASATGGGEQYF.